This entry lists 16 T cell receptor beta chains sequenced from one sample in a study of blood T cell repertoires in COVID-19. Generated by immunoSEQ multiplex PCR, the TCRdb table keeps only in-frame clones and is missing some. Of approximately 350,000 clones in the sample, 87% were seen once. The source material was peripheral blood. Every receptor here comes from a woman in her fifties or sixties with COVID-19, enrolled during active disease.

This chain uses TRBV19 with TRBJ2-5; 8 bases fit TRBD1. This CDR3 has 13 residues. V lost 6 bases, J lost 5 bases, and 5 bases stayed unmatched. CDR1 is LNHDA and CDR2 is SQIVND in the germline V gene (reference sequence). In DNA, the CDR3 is TGTGCCAGTAGCCACAACAGGGGGGAGACCCAGTACTTC. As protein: CASSHNRGETQYF.

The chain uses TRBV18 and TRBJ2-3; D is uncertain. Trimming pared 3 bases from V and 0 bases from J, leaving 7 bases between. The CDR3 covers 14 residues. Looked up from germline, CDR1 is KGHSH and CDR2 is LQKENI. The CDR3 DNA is TGTGCCAGCTCACCGGCGGAGAGCACAGATACGCAGTATTTT. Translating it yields CASSPAESTDTQYF. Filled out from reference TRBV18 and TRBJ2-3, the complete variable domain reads NAGVMQNPRHLVRRRGQEARLRCSPMKGHSHVYWYRQLPEEGLKFMVYLQKENIIDESGMPKERFSAEFPKEGPSILRIQQVVRGDSAAYFCASSPAESTDTQYFGPGTRLTVL.

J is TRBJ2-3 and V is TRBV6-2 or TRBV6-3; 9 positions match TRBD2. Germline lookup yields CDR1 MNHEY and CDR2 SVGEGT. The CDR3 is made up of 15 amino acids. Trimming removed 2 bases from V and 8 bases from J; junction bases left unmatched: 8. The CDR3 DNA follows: TGTGCCAGCAGTTACGTAGGCGGGAGGGCCGGTACGCAGTATTTT. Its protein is CASSYVGGRAGTQYF.

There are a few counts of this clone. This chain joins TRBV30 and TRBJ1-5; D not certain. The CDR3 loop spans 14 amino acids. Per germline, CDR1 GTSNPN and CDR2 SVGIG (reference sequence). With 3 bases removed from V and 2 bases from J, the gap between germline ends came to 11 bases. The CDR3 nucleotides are TGTGCCTGGAGCCAGGCCATGGGCAATCAGCCCCAGCATTTT. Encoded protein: CAWSQAMGNQPQHF.

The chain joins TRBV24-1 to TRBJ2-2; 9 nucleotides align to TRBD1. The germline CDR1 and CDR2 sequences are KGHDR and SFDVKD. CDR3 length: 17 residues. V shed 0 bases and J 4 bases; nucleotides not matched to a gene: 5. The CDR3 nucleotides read TGTGCCACCAGTGATTTGCTTGGGACAGGGAGCACCGGGGAGCTGTTTTTT. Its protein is CATSDLLGTGSTGELFF.

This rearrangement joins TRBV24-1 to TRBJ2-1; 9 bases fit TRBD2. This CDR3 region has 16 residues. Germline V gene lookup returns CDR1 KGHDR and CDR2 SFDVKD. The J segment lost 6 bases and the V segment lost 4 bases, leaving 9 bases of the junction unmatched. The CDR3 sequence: CATSEIPGLAVNEQFF. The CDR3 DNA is TGTGCCACCAGTGAGATCCCGGGACTAGCAGTCAATGAGCAGTTCTTC.

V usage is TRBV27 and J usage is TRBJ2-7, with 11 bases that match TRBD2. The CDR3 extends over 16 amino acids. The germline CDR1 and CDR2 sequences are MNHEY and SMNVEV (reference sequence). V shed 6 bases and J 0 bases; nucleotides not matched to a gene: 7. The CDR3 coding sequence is TGTGCCAGCAGCACTCGACTAGCGGGGATCTCCTACGAGCAGTACTTC. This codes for CASSTRLAGISYEQYF.

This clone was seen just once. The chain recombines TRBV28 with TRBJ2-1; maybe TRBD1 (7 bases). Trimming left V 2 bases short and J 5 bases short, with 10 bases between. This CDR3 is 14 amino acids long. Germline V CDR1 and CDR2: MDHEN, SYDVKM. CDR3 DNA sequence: TGTGCCAGCAGTTTACAGGGGGGTAACAATGAGCAGTTCTTC. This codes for CASSLQGGNNEQFF.

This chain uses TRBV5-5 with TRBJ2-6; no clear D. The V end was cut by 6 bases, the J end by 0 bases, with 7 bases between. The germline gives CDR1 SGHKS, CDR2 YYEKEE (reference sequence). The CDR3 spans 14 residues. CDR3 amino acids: CASTRSSGANVLTF. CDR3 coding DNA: TGTGCCAGCACCCGGTCCTCTGGGGCCAACGTCCTGACTTTC.

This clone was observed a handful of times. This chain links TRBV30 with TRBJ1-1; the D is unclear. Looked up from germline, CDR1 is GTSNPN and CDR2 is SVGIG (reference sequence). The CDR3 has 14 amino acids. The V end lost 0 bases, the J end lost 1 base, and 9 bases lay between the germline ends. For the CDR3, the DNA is TGTGCCTGGAGTGTAATAAGCCCGAACACTGAAGCTTTCTTT. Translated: CAWSVISPNTEAFF.

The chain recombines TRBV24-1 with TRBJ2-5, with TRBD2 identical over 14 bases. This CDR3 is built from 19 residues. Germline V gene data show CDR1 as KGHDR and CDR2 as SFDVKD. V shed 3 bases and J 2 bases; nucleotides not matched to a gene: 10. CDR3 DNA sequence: TGTGCCACCAGTGATCCTAGACTAGCGGGAGGGGTGGGGCAAGAGACCCAGTACTTC. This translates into CATSDPRLAGGVGQETQYF.

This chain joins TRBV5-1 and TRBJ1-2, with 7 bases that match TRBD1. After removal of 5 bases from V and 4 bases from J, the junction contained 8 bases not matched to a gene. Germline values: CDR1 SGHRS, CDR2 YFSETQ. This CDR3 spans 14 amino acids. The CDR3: CASSPGQDIYGYTF. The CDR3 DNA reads TGCGCCAGCAGTCCCGGACAGGACATCTATGGCTACACCTTC.

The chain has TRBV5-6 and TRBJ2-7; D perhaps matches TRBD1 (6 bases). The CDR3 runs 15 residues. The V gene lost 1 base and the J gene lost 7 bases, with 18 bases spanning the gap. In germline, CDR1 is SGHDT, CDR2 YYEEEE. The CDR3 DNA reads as TGTGCCAGCAGCTTGAAGCGCCTGGACAGAATTGAGCAGTACTTC. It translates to CASSLKRLDRIEQYF.

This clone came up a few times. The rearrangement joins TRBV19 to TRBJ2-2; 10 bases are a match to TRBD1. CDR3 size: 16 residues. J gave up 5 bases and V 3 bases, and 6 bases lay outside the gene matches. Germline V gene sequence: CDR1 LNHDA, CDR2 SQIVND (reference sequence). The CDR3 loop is CASSISWDRGTGELFF. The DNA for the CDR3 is TGTGCCAGTAGTATCTCCTGGGACAGGGGTACCGGGGAGCTGTTTTTT.

The CDR3 sequence: CASSPPGLAGGRDTGELFF. In nucleotides, the CDR3 is TGTGCCAGCTCACCACCGGGACTAGCGGGAGGACGCGACACCGGGGAGCTGTTTTTT. J is TRBJ2-2 and V is TRBV18, with 15 bases fitting TRBD2. The CDR3 sequence is 19 residues long. Per germline, CDR1 KGHSH and CDR2 LQKENI. Unmatched junction bases numbered 5, after V lost 0 bases and J lost 3 bases.

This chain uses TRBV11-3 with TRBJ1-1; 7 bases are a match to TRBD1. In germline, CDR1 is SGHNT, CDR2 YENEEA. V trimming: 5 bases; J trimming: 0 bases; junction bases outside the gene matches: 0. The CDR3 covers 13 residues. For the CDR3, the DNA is TGTGCCAGCAGCGACAGGGTGAACACTGAAGCTTTCTTT. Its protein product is CASSDRVNTEAFF.